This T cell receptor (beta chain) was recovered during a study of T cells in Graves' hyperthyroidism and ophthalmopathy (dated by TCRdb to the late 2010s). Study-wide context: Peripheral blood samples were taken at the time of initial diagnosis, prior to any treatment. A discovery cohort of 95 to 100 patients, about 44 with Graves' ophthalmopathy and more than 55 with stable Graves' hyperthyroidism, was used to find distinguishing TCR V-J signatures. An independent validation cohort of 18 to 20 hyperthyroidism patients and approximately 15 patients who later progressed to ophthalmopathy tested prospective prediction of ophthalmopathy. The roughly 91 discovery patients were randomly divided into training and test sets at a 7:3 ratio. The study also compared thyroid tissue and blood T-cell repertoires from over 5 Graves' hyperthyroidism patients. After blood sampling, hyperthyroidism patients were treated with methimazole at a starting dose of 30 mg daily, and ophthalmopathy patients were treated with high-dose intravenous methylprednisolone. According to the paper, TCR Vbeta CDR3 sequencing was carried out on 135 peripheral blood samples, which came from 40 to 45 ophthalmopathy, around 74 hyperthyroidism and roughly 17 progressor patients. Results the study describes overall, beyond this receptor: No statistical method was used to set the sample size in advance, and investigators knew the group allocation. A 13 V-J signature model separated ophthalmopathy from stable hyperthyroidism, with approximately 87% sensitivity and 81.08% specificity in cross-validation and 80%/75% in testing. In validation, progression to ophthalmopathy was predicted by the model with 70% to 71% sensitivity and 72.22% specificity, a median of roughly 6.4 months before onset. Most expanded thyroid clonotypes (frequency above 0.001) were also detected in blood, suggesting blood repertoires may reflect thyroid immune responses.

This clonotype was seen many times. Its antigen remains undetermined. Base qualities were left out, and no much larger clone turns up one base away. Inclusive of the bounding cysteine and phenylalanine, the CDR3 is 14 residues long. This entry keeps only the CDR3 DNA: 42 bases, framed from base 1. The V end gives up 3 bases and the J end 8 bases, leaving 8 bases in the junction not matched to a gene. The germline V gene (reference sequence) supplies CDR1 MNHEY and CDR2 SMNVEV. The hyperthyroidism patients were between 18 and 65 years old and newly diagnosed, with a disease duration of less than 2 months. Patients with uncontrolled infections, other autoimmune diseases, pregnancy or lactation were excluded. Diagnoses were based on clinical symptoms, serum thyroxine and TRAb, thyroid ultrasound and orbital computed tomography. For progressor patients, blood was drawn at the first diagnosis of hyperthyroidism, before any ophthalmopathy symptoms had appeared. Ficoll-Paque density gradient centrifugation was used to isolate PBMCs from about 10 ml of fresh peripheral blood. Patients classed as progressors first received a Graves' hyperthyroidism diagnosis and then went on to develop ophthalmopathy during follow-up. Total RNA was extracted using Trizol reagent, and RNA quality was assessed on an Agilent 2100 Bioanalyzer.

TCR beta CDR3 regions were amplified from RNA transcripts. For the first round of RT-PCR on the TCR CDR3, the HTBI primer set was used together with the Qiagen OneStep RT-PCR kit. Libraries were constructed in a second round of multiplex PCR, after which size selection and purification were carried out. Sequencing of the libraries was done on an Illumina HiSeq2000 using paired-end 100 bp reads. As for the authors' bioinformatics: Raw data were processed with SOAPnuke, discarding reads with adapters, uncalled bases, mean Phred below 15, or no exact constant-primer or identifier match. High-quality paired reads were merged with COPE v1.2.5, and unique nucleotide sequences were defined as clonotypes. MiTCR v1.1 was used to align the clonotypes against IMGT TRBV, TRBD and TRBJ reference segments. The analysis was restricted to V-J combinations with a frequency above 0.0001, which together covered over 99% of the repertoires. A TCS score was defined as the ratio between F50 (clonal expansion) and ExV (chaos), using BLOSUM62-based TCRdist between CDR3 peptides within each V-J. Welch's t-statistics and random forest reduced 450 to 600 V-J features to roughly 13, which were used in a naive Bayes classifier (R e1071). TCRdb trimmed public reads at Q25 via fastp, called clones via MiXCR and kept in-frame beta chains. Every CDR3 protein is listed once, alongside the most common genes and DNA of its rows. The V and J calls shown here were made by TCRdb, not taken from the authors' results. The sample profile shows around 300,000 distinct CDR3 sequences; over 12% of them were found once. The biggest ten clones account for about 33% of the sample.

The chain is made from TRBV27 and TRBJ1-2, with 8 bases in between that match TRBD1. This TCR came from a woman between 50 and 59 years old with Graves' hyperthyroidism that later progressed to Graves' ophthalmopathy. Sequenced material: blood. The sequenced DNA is TGTGCCAGCAGTTTCCATGGACAGGGTGGCGGCTACACCTTC. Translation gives CASSFHGQGGGYTF.